This record concerns one TCR beta chain sequence. Its antigen remains unidentified. Germline CDR1 and CDR2: GTSNPN and SVGIG (reference sequence). V was trimmed by 0 bases and J by 6 bases, leaving 32 bases between them. The CDR3 has 21 amino acids. This sample is part of a study of healthy donors' naive CD4 and CD8 T cells. Study-wide results and caveats: Negatively charged CDR3s marked CD8+ lineage; positively charged CDR3s marked CD4+ lineage.

A linear amplification protocol produced the TCR libraries from about 0.45 ug of total RNA. A single record per CDR3 protein comes from TCRdb applying MiXCR to the reads. The data contain approximately 180,000 distinct CDR3 sequences, 65% to 75% of them seen just once; the ten biggest clones take up more than 2%. The TCR originated in a pool of human donors in good health; the sample pools cells from several healthy donors. The sample was naive CD4+ and CD8+ T cells sorted from blood, pooled from several donors. The chain is built from TRBV30 and TRBJ2-2; tentative D call: TRBD1 (9 bases). In DNA, the CDR3 is TGTGCCTGGAGTGTACACAGGGGGCAGAGAGCGGGAGTGGGGAAGGCCGGGGAGCTGTTTTTT. Translated: CAWSVHRGQRAGVGKAGELFF.